This T cell receptor beta chain comes out of a study of control samples from healthy donors and cancer patients. TCRdb keeps only in-frame clones here, not all; method: immunoSEQ multiplex PCR. There are around 68,000 clones in the sample; over 65% occur only once, and approximately 15% lies in the top ten. Germline CDR1 and CDR2: LNHDA and SQIVND (reference sequence). The germline V and J ends were trimmed by 3 bases and 0 bases, with 9 bases remaining between them. The CDR3 runs to 15 residues. The specimen sequenced was blood. The chain uses TRBV19 and TRBJ1-3; D is ambiguous. The origin of this receptor is a man aged 50 or older in good health. This CDR3 reads CASSILVSSGNTIYF. The CDR3 nucleotides read TGTGCCAGTAGTATCCTCGTCAGCTCTGGAAACACCATATATTTT.